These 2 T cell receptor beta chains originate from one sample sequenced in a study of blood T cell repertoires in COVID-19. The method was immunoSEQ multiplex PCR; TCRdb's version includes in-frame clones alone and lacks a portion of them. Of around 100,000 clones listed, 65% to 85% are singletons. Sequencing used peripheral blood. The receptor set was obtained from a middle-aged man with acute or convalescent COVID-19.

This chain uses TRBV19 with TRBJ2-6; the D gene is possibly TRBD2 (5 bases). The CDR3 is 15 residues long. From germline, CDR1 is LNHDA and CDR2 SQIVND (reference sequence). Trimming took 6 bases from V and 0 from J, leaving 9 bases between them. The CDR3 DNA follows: TGTGCCAGTAGCTATGGAGGCTCTGGGGCCAACGTCCTGACTTTC. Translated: CASSYGGSGANVLTF.

As DNA, the CDR3 is TGTGCCAGCAGTGCTGGTGGAACAGGGAAGCCAGATACGCAGTATTTT. Protein: CASSAGGTGKPDTQYF. The chain couples TRBV6-1 to TRBJ2-3; D may be TRBD1 (6 bases). This CDR3 region has 16 residues. Germline V gives CDR1 MNHNS, CDR2 SASEGT. Between the trimmed V and J ends, which lost 4 bases and 4 bases, there was a span of 18 bases.